Listed below are T cell receptor beta chains from one sample, sequenced in a study of graft-versus-host responses after intestinal transplantation. Sequencing was performed with immunoSEQ multiplex PCR; in TCRdb, only in-frame clones are kept and a portion is missing. This table holds roughly 15,000 clones, 70% to 85% found once. The source material was ileum tissue, sampled 16 days after intestinal transplant. The receptors stem from a human patient who received an intestinal transplant, so some T cells may come from the graft donor. The CDR3 runs from the conserved cysteine through the conserved F or W. The D gene is left open where the match is weak. The size field is filled for only some rows; it gives once, few, many or a size class.

V,size,D,J,DNA,CDR3
TRBV12-2,.,.,TRBJ1-3,TGTGCAAGTCGCTTTCTCCAGGGGAACACCATATATTTT,CASRFLQGNTIYF
TRBV11-3,.,TRBD1,TRBJ1-1,TGTGCCAGCAGCTGGGACAGGGAGAACACTGAAGCTTTCTTT,CASSWDRENTEAFF
TRBV9,few,TRBD1,TRBJ1-1,TGTGCCAGCAGCTCCCCGGGACAGTTTGTAGGGGCTGAAGCTTTCTTT,CASSSPGQFVGAEAFF
TRBV5-1,medium-sized,.,TRBJ1-1,TGCGCCAGCAGCTTGACCCTTCGGGAGGTTAACACTGAAGCTTTCTTT,CASSLTLREVNTEAFF
TRBV5-1,.,TRBD1,TRBJ1-6,TGCGCCAGCAGCTTGGGGTTTATCAGGACAGGACAATCACCCCTCCACTTT,CASSLGFIRTGQSPLHF
TRBV6-5,few,TRBD1,TRBJ1-1,TGTGCCAGCAGTTTGACAGGGGGCCTGAACACTGAAGCTTTCTTT,CASSLTGGLNTEAFF
TRBV7-6,.,.,TRBJ2-1,TGTGCCAGCAGCTTAGCGCTCGGTGTCTCCTACAATGAGCAGTTCTTC,CASSLALGVSYNEQFF
TRBV4-1,.,.,TRBJ2-7,TGCGCCAGCAGCCAAGGGTCTAACGAGCAGTACTTC,CASSQGSNEQYF
TRBV29-1,once,.,TRBJ1-1,TGCAGCGTTGCACTACCCGGGGGCACTGAAGCTTTCTTT,CSVALPGGTEAFF
TRBV7-9,.,.,TRBJ1-3,TGTGCCAGCAGCTTAGGGCAGTCCTCTGGAAACACCATATATTTT,CASSLGQSSGNTIYF
TRBV7-6,.,.,TRBJ2-7,TGTGCCAGCAGCCTTTTTCAGGGCTCCGAGCAGTACTTC,CASSLFQGSEQYF
TRBV9,.,.,TRBJ1-1,TGTGCCAGCAGCGTAGGGGGTTTGGGGGGGAGTACTGAAGCTTTCTTT,CASSVGGLGGSTEAFF
TRBV29-1,.,.,TRBJ1-5,TGCAGCGTTGCAAGGGACGGAGGGAATCAGCCCCAGCATTTT,CSVARDGGNQPQHF
TRBV7-9,.,TRBD1,TRBJ2-4,TGTGCCAGCAGCTCAGAGCGGATAAGGGGGCAACTGGCCAAAAACATTCAGTACTTC,CASSSERIRGQLAKNIQYF
TRBV6-5,.,TRBD2,TRBJ2-7,TGTGCCAGCAGCAAGCGGGAGGAAGCCTACGAGCAGTACTTC,CASSKREEAYEQYF
TRBV5-1,.,.,TRBJ2-4,TGCGCCAGCAGCTTGCTAGCCGAAAACATTCAGTACTTC,CASSLLAENIQYF
TRBV30,few,TRBD1,TRBJ1-4,TGTGCCTGGAGTCATTGGGACAGGGGGCTTGAAAAACTGTTTTTT,CAWSHWDRGLEKLFF
TRBV12-5,.,TRBD2,TRBJ2-1,TGTGCTAGTGGATCCCCAGCGGGAGGGCCGGGCAATGAGCAGTTCTTC,CASGSPAGGPGNEQFF
TRBV7-9,.,.,TRBJ1-2,TGTGCCAGCAGCTTAGTTGAACAGAACTATGGCTACACCTTC,CASSLVEQNYGYTF